This T cell receptor beta chain is from a study of CD8 T cell repertoires and HIV-1 epitope variants. Study information: T cells were stimulated with Twenty-five Gag and Nef peptides separately. Autologous T cell-negative cells served as antigen-presenting cells in equal numbers. Separate from the cultures, 1M uncultured T cells served as baseline.

Sequencing was performed with immunoSEQ multiplex PCR; in TCRdb, only in-frame clones are kept and a portion is missing. This table has 2,500 or so clones, around 68% appearing once. For this clone: Its antigen remains unidentified.

CDR3 size: 17 residues. Germline CDR1 and CDR2: MGHRA and YSYEKL. V gave up 0 bases and J gave up 2 bases; unmatched junction bases: 4. This chain connects TRBV4-1 to TRBJ2-3; 11 nucleotides line up with TRBD1. The TCR comes from a male donor with HIV. The sample consisted of cultured CD8+ T cells derived from PBMCs. The CDR3 DNA reads as TGCGCCAGCAGCCAAGAGGGGGACAGGGGGTACACAGATACGCAGTATTTT. Amino acid sequence: CASSQEGDRGYTDTQYF.